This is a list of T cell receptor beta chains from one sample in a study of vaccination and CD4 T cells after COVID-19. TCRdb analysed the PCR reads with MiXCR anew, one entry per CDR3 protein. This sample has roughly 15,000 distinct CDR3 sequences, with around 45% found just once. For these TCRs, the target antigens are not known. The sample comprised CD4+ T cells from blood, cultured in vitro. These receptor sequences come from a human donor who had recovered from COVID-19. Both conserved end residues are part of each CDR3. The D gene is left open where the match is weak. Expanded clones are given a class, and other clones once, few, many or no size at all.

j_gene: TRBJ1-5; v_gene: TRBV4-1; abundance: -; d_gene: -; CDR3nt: TGCGCCAGCAGCCAAGATCGGCTTAACGGTGAACTAGAAGGCAATCAGCCCCAGCATTTT; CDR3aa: CASSQDRLNGELEGNQPQHF
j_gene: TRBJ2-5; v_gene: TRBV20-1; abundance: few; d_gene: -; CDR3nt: TGCAGTGCTCGGACTCTTTCGTGGGAGACCCAGTACTTC; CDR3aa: CSARTLSWETQYF
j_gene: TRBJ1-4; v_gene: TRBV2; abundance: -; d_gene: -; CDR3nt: TGTGCCAGCACCTTTCGGCAGGGTGAAAAACTGTTTTTT; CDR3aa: CASTFRQGEKLFF
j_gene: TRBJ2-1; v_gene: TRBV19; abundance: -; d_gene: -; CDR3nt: TGTGCCAGTAGTATCTTCACAGGGAGATCCTACAATGAGCAGTTCTTC; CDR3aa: CASSIFTGRSYNEQFF
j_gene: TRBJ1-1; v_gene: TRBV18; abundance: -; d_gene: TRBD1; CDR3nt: TGTGCCAGCTCACGGGGGACAGACGCTGAAGCTTTCTTT; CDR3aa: CASSRGTDAEAFF
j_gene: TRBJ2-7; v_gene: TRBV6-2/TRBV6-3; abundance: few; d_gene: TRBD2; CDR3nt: TGTGCCAGCAGTCATCCGAGCGGGGGGCTATCCTACGAGCAGTACTTC; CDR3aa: CASSHPSGGLSYEQYF
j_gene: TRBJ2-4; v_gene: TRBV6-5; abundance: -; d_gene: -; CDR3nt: TGTGCCAGCAGTTCCGCAGGGGCGGGTGTGCTCCAAAACATTCAGTACTTC; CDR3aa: CASSSAGAGVLQNIQYF
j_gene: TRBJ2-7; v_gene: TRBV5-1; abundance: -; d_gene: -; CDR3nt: TGCGCCAGCAGCCTCCCAGGGGACCAGCAGTACTTC; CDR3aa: CASSLPGDQQYF
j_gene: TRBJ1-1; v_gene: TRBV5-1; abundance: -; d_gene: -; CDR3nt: TGCGCCAGCAGCTTACAGACGAACACTGAAGCTTTCTTT; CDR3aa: CASSLQTNTEAFF
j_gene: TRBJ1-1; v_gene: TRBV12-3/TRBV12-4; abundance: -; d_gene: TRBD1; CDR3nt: TGTGCCAGCAGTTTAGACGAGACAGGGACGCCTGAAGCTTTCTTT; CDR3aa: CASSLDETGTPEAFF
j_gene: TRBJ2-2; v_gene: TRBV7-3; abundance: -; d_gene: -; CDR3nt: TGTGCCAGCAGTTTTGACGGAGCCGGGGAGCTGTTTTTT; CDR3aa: CASSFDGAGELFF
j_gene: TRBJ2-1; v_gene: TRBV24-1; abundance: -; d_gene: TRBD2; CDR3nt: TGTGCCACCAGTGGAGCGGGAACTTACAATGAGCAGTTCTTC; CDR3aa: CATSGAGTYNEQFF
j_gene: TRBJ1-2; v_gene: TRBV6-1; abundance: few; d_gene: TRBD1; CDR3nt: TGTGCCAGCAGAGAACCTATCGGACAGGGGGCTTCTGGCTACACCTTC; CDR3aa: CASREPIGQGASGYTF